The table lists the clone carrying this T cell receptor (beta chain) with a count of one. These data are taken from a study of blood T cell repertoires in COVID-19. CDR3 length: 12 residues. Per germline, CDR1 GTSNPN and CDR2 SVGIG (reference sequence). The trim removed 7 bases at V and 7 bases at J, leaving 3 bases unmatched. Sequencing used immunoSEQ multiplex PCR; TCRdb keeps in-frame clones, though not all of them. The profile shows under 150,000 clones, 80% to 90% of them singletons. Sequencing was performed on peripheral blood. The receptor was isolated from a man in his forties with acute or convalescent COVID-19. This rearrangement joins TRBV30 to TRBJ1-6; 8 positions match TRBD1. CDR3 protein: CALDRDNSPLHF. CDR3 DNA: TGTGCCTTGGACAGGGACAATTCACCCCTCCACTTT.